This T cell receptor beta chain was captured in a study of cytomegalovirus exposure and HLA in healthy donors. For the study at large: Unique TCRs numbering some 80 million, obtained from HLA-typed donors, made up an early data release.

Germline values: CDR1 SGHTA, CDR2 FQGTGA. V lost 5 bases to trimming and J lost 2 bases, with 11 bases between them. The CDR3 spans 14 residues. Comment on this clone: What it recognizes is unknown.

Nominally healthy donors provided the samples, though records likely missed some immune exposures. Study results and caveats: Several V segments, TRBV6-2 and TRBV6-3 among them, could not be told apart and were dropped.

The PCR used 60 Vbeta and 13 Jbeta primers. Method: immunoSEQ multiplex PCR; TCRdb's copy keeps in-frame clones and lacks some. The repertoire holds some 100,000 clones, approximately 81% seen once, with less than 15% in the top ten. The chain has TRBV7-3 and TRBJ2-3; D is ambiguous. This receptor was obtained from a male donor in good health and CMV-seropositive. The specimen was PBMCs. This chain's CDR3 is CASSPSTNTDTQYF. The CDR3 nucleotides are TGTGCCAGCAGCCCCTCGACAAACACAGATACGCAGTATTTT.